Listed below are T cell receptor beta chains from one sample, sequenced in a study of vaccination and CD4 T cells after COVID-19. These TCRs are of unknown antigen specificity. MiXCR was run by TCRdb on the PCR reads, yielding one entry per CDR3 protein. The sample has more than 10,000 distinct CDR3 sequences, more than 20% seen once; the top ten hold 9% to 15%. The sequences come from CD4+ T cells from blood, cultured in vitro, collected after SARS-CoV-2 vaccination. Source of these receptors: a human donor who had recovered from COVID-19. The CDR3 runs from the conserved cysteine through the conserved F or W. The order of the fields is V gene, J gene, CDR3 length, CDR3 protein.

V: TRBV27; J: TRBJ1-2; length: 16; CDR3: CASSLSQGKPDLSYTF
V: TRBV11-2; J: TRBJ2-1; length: 14; CDR3: CASSLGTAGGEQFF
V: TRBV14; J: TRBJ1-1; length: 13; CDR3: CASSHAVGTEAFF
V: TRBV6-5; J: TRBJ2-7; length: 13; CDR3: CASSYLTRREQYF
V: TRBV6-2/TRBV6-3; J: TRBJ2-2; length: 16; CDR3: CASSYPSGGAAGELFF
V: TRBV7-2; J: TRBJ2-1; length: 15; CDR3: CASSFGGAGGNEQFF
V: TRBV7-8; J: TRBJ1-1; length: 17; CDR3: CASSWGQGALEFGEAFF
V: TRBV6-2/TRBV6-3; J: TRBJ2-1; length: 13; CDR3: CASRGFAGNEQFF
V: TRBV27; J: TRBJ1-2; length: 16; CDR3: CASSLEPPQGNYGYTF
V: TRBV7-3; J: TRBJ1-5; length: 13; CDR3: CASSFQGGQPQHF
V: TRBV12-3/TRBV12-4; J: TRBJ1-6; length: 15; CDR3: CASRGQGFGNSPLHF
V: TRBV28; J: TRBJ2-2; length: 16; CDR3: CASSPPSIMNTGELFF
V: TRBV4-3; J: TRBJ2-3; length: 19; CDR3: CAIKSRTSGSERGTDTQYF
V: TRBV7-2; J: TRBJ1-4; length: 14; CDR3: CASSLGGGNEKLFF
V: TRBV29-1; J: TRBJ2-1; length: 15; CDR3: CSVSKGTGPYNEQFF
V: TRBV20-1; J: TRBJ2-1; length: 13; CDR3: CSARGRTPNEQFF
V: TRBV27; J: TRBJ1-1; length: 14; CDR3: CASSFNGRGTEAFF
V: TRBV5-8; J: TRBJ2-2; length: 15; CDR3: CASSSGTSRTGELFF
V: TRBV27; J: TRBJ2-7; length: 12; CDR3: CASSSGSYEQYF
V: TRBV24-1; J: TRBJ2-1; length: 16; CDR3: CATSDPGTGARDEQFF
V: TRBV28; J: TRBJ2-5; length: 16; CDR3: CASSLRTSGSQETRYF
V: TRBV6-1; J: TRBJ2-1; length: 10; CDR3: CASGGGEQFF
V: TRBV20-1; J: TRBJ1-6; length: 18; CDR3: CGARPDRELLSYNSPLHF
V: TRBV19; J: TRBJ2-3; length: 14; CDR3: CASNGGQITDTQYF
V: TRBV6-2/TRBV6-3; J: TRBJ1-1; length: 16; CDR3: CASTRGTGAMNTEAFF
V: TRBV7-9; J: TRBJ2-1; length: 15; CDR3: CASSLPYGMRIEQFF
V: TRBV7-8; J: TRBJ1-2; length: 14; CDR3: CASSKDRGGYGYTF
V: TRBV10-1; J: TRBJ2-3; length: 15; CDR3: CASSEHAATTDTQYF
V: TRBV24-1; J: TRBJ1-1; length: 15; CDR3: CATSDPRTPTMAAFF
V: TRBV4-3; J: TRBJ1-1; length: 15; CDR3: CASSQDVGSGTEAFF
V: TRBV6-4; J: TRBJ1-5; length: 15; CDR3: CASSAAGDSNQPQHF
V: TRBV29-1; J: TRBJ1-2; length: 12; CDR3: CSVAGQYYGYTF
V: TRBV11-2; J: TRBJ1-1; length: 17; CDR3: CASSLDGLEHFFGEAFF
V: TRBV20-1; J: TRBJ1-1; length: 13; CDR3: CSADRLLPGEAFF
V: TRBV4-3; J: TRBJ2-7; length: 15; CDR3: CASSQESRGLYEQYF
V: TRBV27; J: TRBJ1-2; length: 15; CDR3: CASSLQRGGNYGYTF
V: TRBV7-2; J: TRBJ2-2; length: 16; CDR3: CASSLRGGAGTGELFF
V: TRBV7-8; J: TRBJ2-7; length: 14; CDR3: CASSSGWQPYEQYF
V: TRBV19; J: TRBJ1-5; length: 14; CDR3: CASSQGTHNQPQHF
V: TRBV28; J: TRBJ2-5; length: 15; CDR3: CASSLPGDFQETQYF
V: TRBV20-1; J: TRBJ1-1; length: 11; CDR3: CRGAGGTEAFF
V: TRBV6-5; J: TRBJ2-3; length: 14; CDR3: CASSYRRGTDTQYF
V: TRBV7-2; J: TRBJ1-5; length: 16; CDR3: CASSGDRDYSNQPQHF
V: TRBV6-2/TRBV6-3; J: TRBJ2-4; length: 14; CDR3: CATARLPHANIQYF
V: TRBV5-1; J: TRBJ2-5; length: 14; CDR3: CASRTWTGQETQYF
V: TRBV6-2/TRBV6-3; J: TRBJ2-1; length: 14; CDR3: CASNMGGAPNEQFF
V: TRBV11-2; J: TRBJ1-1; length: 16; CDR3: CASSLAYITGRREAFF
V: TRBV2; J: TRBJ1-2; length: 15; CDR3: CASSERTGQNYGYTF
V: TRBV7-2; J: TRBJ2-1; length: 14; CDR3: CASQRQGLYNEQFF
V: TRBV20-1; J: TRBJ2-2; length: 14; CDR3: CSARTDPNTGELFF
V: TRBV6-1; J: TRBJ2-7; length: 15; CDR3: CASRLRATWPYEQYF
V: TRBV14; J: TRBJ2-1; length: 12; CDR3: CASSQWGNEQFF
V: TRBV6-5; J: TRBJ2-1; length: 15; CDR3: CASSYSGSSYNEQFF
V: TRBV5-1; J: TRBJ2-1; length: 15; CDR3: CASTLTQPSYNEQFF
V: TRBV20-1; J: TRBJ2-5; length: 16; CDR3: CSARPRTSGGEETQYF
V: TRBV5-1; J: TRBJ2-7; length: 13; CDR3: CASSSGNPYEQYF
V: TRBV4-1; J: TRBJ2-1; length: 14; CDR3: CASSQTFRATEQFF